This T cell receptor (beta chain) emerged from a study of blood T cell repertoires in COVID-19. V shed 5 bases and J shed 1 base, with 8 bases lying between them. From germline, CDR1 is MNHEY and CDR2 SVGAGI. This CDR3 is 13 amino acids long. Per the original methods: Quantification of nucleated cells was approximated via reference gene primer amplification. Libraries were prepared by immunoSEQ multiplex PCR; TCRdb keeps only in-frame clonotypes and omits some of them. From that table come the V and J calls and clone size; the DNA was used to work out D and trimming. This sample has 32,000 or so clones, with about 90% found just once.

The chain employs TRBV6-5 and TRBJ1-2, with D maybe TRBD1 (5 bases). This TCR was recovered from a man aged 50 or older with active or convalescent COVID-19. The material sequenced was peripheral blood. CDR3 protein: CASSPGGNYGYTF. DNA of the CDR3: TGTGCCAGCAGTCCCGGGGGTAACTATGGCTACACCTTC.